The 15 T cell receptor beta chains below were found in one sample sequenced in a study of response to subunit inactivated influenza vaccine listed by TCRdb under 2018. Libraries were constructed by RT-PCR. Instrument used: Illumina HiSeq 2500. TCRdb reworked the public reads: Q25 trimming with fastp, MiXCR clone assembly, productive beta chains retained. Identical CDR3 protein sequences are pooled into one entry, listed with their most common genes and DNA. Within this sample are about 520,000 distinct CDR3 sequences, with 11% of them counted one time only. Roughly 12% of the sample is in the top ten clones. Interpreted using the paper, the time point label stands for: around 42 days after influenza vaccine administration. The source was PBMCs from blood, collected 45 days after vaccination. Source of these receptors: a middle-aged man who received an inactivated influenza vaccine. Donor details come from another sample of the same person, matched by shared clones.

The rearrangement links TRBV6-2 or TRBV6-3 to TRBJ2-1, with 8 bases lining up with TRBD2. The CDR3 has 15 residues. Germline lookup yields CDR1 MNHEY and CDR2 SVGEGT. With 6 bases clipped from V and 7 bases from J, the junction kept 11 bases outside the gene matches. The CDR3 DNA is TGTGCCAGCAGGATAACCGGGACTAGACGTAATGAGCAGTTCTTC. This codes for CASRITGTRRNEQFF.

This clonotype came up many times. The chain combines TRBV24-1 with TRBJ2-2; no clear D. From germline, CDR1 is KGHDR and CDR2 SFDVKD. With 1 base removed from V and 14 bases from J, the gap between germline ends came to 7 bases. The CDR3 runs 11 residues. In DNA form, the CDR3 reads TGTGCCACCAGTGATTTCAGCTCCCTGTTTTTT. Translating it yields CATSDFSSLFF.

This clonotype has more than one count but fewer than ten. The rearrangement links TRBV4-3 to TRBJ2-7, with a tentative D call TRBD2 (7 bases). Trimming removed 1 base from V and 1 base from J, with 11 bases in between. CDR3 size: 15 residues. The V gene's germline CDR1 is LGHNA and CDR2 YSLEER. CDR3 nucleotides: TGCGCCAGCAGCCAAGTAAGGGGGGGGTCCTACGAGCAGTACTTC. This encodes CASSQVRGGSYEQYF.

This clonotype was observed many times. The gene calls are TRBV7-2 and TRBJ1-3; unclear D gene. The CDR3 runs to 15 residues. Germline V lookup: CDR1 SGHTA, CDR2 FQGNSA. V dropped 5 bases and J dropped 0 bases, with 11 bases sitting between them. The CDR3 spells CASSLYYGSGNTIYF. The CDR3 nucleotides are TGTGCCAGCAGCCTATACTACGGCTCTGGAAACACCATATATTTT.

As DNA, the CDR3 is TGTGCCAGCAACGTCCCCTCGGCAGGCACAGATACGCAGTATTTT. It codes for CASNVPSAGTDTQYF. The rearrangement joins TRBV5-5 to TRBJ2-3; unclear D gene. CDR3 size: 15 residues. CDR1 and CDR2 from the germline V gene are SGHKS and YYEKEE (reference sequence). V was pared by 6 bases and J by 1 base, with 15 bases between.

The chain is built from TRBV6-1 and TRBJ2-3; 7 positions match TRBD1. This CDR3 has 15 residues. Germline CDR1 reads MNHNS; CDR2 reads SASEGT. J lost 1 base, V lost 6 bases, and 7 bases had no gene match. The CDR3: CASSTGTVGTDTQYF. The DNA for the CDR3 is TGTGCCAGCAGCACAGGGACAGTGGGCACAGATACGCAGTATTTT.

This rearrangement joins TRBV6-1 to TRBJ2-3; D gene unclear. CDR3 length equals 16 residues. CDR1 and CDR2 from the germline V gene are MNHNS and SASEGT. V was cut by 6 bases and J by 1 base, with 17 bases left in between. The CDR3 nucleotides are TGTGCCAGCAGGCCTTACTGGGGATCCGGCACAGATACGCAGTATTTT. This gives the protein CASRPYWGSGTDTQYF.

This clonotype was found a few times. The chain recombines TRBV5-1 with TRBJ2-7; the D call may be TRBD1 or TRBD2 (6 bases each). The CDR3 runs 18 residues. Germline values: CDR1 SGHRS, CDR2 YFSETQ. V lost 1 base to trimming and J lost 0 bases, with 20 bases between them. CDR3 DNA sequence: TGCGCCAGCAGCTTGACCCAAGGGGGACTTACCGGCTCCTACGAGCAGTACTTC. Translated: CASSLTQGGLTGSYEQYF. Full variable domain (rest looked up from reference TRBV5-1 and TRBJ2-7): KAGVTQTPRYLIKTRGQQVTLSCSPISGHRSVSWYQQTPGQGLQFLFEYFSETQRNKGNFPGRFSGRQFSNSRSEMNVSTLELGDSALYLCASSLTQGGLTGSYEQYFGPGTRLTVT.

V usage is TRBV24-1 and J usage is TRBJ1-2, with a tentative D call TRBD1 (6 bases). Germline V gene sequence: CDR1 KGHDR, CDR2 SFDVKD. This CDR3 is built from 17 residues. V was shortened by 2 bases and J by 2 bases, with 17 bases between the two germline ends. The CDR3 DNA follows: TGTGCCACCAGTGATTCTACAGGGAATGGATTCAACTATGGCTACACCTTC. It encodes CATSDSTGNGFNYGYTF.

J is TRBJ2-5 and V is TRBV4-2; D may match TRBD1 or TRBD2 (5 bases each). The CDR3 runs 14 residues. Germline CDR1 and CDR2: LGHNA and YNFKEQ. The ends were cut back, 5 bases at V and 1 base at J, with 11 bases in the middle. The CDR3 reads CASSKGTGQETQYF. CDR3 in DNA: TGTGCCAGCAGCAAGGGGACGGGCCAAGAGACCCAGTACTTC.

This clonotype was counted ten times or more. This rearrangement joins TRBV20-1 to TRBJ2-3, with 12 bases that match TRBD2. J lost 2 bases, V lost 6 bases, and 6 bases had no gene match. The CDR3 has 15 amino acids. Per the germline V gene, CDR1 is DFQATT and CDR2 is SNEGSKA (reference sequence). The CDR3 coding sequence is TGCAGTGCGACCGGACTAGCGGGATTCACAGATACGCAGTATTTT. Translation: CSATGLAGFTDTQYF.

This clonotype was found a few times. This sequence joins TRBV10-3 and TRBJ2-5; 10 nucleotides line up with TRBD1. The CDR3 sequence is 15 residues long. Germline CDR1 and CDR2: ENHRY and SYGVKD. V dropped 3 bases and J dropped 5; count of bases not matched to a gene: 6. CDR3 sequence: CAISDDRGLWETQYF. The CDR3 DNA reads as TGTGCCATCAGTGATGACAGGGGGCTCTGGGAGACCCAGTACTTC.

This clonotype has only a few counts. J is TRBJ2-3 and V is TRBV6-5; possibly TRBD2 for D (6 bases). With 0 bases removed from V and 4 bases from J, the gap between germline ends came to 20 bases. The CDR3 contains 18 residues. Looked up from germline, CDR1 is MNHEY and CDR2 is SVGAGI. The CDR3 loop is CASSYSGFVGGLADTQYF. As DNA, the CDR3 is TGTGCCAGCAGTTACTCGGGTTTTGTAGGAGGGCTCGCAGATACGCAGTATTTT.

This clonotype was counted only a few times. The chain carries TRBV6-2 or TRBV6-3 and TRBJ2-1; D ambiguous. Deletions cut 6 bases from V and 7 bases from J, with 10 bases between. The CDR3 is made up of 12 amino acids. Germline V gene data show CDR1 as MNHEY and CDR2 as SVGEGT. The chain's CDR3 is CASSNNRNEQFF. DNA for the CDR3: TGTGCCAGCAGCAATAACAGAAATGAGCAGTTCTTC.

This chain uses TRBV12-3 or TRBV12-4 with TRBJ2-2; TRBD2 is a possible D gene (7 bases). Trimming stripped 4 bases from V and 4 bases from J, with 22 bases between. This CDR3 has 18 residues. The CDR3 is CASSSDFGGGPTTGELFF. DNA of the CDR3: TGTGCCAGCAGTTCCGATTTTGGCGGGGGCCCTACCACCGGGGAGCTGTTTTTT.